A single sample gave rise to the 13 T cell receptor beta chains below, sequenced in a study of blood T cell repertoires in COVID-19. The data were produced by immunoSEQ multiplex PCR, yet TCRdb's version contains in-frame clones alone and is incomplete. The sample records around 180,000 clones, roughly 78% being singletons. Material for sequencing was peripheral blood. These receptor sequences come from a man between 65 and 85 years old with active or convalescent COVID-19.

V is TRBV7-9 and J is TRBJ1-1; D gene ambiguous. The V gene's germline CDR1 is SEHNR and CDR2 FQNEAQ (reference sequence). The V gene lost 2 bases and the J gene lost 4 bases, with 14 bases spanning the gap. The CDR3 extends over 15 amino acids. CDR3 DNA: TGTGCCAGCAGCTTACGACCGGGAAGGAGCACTGAAGCTTTCTTT. Translated, it gives CASSLRPGRSTEAFF.

V gene TRBV19 combines with J gene TRBJ1-4, with D perhaps TRBD1 (5 bases). V dropped 7 bases and J dropped 6 bases, with 21 bases sitting between them. This CDR3 spans 16 amino acids. Looked up from germline, CDR1 is LNHDA and CDR2 is SQIVND (reference sequence). CDR3 sequence: CASISSRAGEDEKLFF. CDR3 sequence (DNA): TGTGCCAGTATTTCCTCCAGGGCTGGAGAAGATGAAAAACTGTTTTTT.

This chain uses TRBV5-4 with TRBJ2-5; 8 bases are a match to TRBD1. The CDR3 totals 14 residues. In germline, CDR1 is SGHNT, CDR2 YYREEE (reference sequence). After removal of 3 bases from V and 2 bases from J, the junction contained 3 bases not matched to a gene. The CDR3 sequence: CASSWTGNQETQYF. In nucleotides, the CDR3 is TGTGCCAGCAGCTGGACAGGGAATCAAGAGACCCAGTACTTC. Looking up the rest from reference TRBV5-4 and TRBJ2-5 gives the full variable domain: ETGVTQSPTHLIKTRGQQVTLRCSSQSGHNTVSWYQQALGQGPQFIFQYYREEENGRGNFPPRFSGLQFPNYSSELNVNALELDDSALYLCASSWTGNQETQYFGPGTRLLVL.

This chain links TRBV6-1 with TRBJ1-2; 8 bases are shared with TRBD1. The V gene end was trimmed by 3 bases and the J gene end by 7 bases; junction bases not matched to a gene: 4. The CDR3 length is 13 residues. Per the germline V gene, CDR1 is MNHNS and CDR2 is SASEGT. The CDR3 coding sequence is TGTGCCAGCAGTGAGGACAGGGTGAGTGGCTACACCTTC. Its translation is CASSEDRVSGYTF.

The J gene is TRBJ2-3, the V gene TRBV30; maybe TRBD2 (6 bases). From germline, CDR1 is GTSNPN and CDR2 SVGIG (reference sequence). This CDR3 contains 13 residues. Trimming removed 5 bases from V and 3 bases from J, with 12 bases in between. For the CDR3, the DNA is TGTGCCTGGGGGTGGGCGGGAACAGATACGCAGTATTTT. It is translated as CAWGWAGTDTQYF.

The chain joins TRBV10-1 to TRBJ2-3; a weak D match, TRBD1 (6 bases). The ends were cut back, 5 bases at V and 0 bases at J, with 12 bases in the middle. The CDR3 runs to 15 residues. CDR1 WNHNN and CDR2 SYGVQD come from the germline V gene (reference sequence). The CDR3 region has the DNA TGCGCCAGCAGTCTGGGACAAGCTAGCACAGATACGCAGTATTTT. It encodes CASSLGQASTDTQYF.

The chain has TRBV5-6 and TRBJ1-1; a weak D match, TRBD1 (6 bases). From germline, CDR1 is SGHDT and CDR2 YYEEEE. Trimming removed 4 bases from V and 0 bases from J, with 16 bases in between. This CDR3 region has 16 residues. The CDR3 sequence is CASSRWTAIMNTEAFF. The CDR3 DNA is TGTGCCAGCAGCCGATGGACAGCTATAATGAACACTGAAGCTTTCTTT.

This chain links TRBV5-1 with TRBJ1-4, with 8 bases aligning to TRBD1. V lost 0 bases, J lost 7 bases, and 2 bases stayed unmatched. The germline V gene has CDR1 SGHRS and CDR2 YFSETQ. There are 14 residues in the CDR3. The CDR3 sequence: CASSLAGGGEKLFF. The CDR3 nucleotides are TGCGCCAGCAGCTTGGCAGGGGGCGGTGAAAAACTGTTTTTT.

This rearrangement joins TRBV6-5 to TRBJ1-1; D uncertain. V gave up 2 bases and J gave up 3 bases, with 13 bases separating them. The germline V gene encodes CDR1 MNHEY and CDR2 SVGAGI. The CDR3 is made up of 15 amino acids. This CDR3 reads CASSYGSSPYTEAFF. The DNA for the CDR3 is TGTGCCAGCAGTTACGGCTCCAGTCCGTACACTGAAGCTTTCTTT.

This clone showed up just a few times. The chain is built from TRBV12-3 or TRBV12-4 and TRBJ2-3, with D maybe TRBD2 (5 bases). The germline V and J ends were trimmed by 3 bases and 4 bases, with 8 bases remaining between them. This CDR3 contains 13 residues. As DNA, the CDR3 is TGTGCCAGCAGTTTCCCCGGGGCAGATACGCAGTATTTT. It is translated as CASSFPGADTQYF.

V gene TRBV20-1 combines with J gene TRBJ2-7; 9 bases map to TRBD2. The CDR3 covers 15 residues. V dropped 3 bases and J dropped 2; count of bases not matched to a gene: 8. Germline loops: CDR1 DFQATT, CDR2 SNEGSKA (reference sequence). CDR3 amino acids: CSASSEAGGPYEQYF. As DNA, the CDR3 is TGCAGTGCTAGTTCGGAGGCGGGAGGGCCCTACGAGCAGTACTTC.

This chain links TRBV6-5 with TRBJ1-2; maybe TRBD1 (5 bases). Trimming took off 0 bases at V and 7 bases at J, with 12 bases between the two ends. This CDR3 has 14 residues. Germline CDR1 and CDR2: MNHEY and SVGAGI. CDR3 DNA: TGTGCCAGCAGTTACTCGATAGGGGATGGTGGCTACACCTTC. It yields the protein CASSYSIGDGGYTF.

V usage is TRBV3-1 (or the pseudogene TRBV3-2) and J usage is TRBJ1-3, with a tentative D call TRBD1 (6 bases). This CDR3 comprises 16 residues. V shed 0 bases and J shed 4 bases, with 13 bases lying between them. The germline gives CDR1 LGHDT, CDR2 YNNKEL (reference sequence). CDR3 coding DNA: TGTGCCAGCAGCCAAGATTCGGGGGGCGGAGGAAACACCATATATTTT. Amino acids: CASSQDSGGGGNTIYF.